The TCR beta chain under discussion was sequenced for a study of blood T cell repertoires in COVID-19. Profiling relied on immunoSEQ multiplex PCR, and the TCRdb table lists in-frame clones only, not all of them. The sample yields some 300,000 clones, 88% seen once. Germline lookup yields CDR1 KGHSH and CDR2 LQKENI. V dropped 4 bases and J dropped 8; count of bases not matched to a gene: 10. The CDR3 has 15 amino acids. The receptor comes from a woman in her twenties or thirties who had recovered from COVID-19. This chain links TRBV18 with TRBJ2-1; the match to TRBD1 covers 8 bases. Sequencing was done on a sample of peripheral blood. The CDR3 DNA is TGTGCCAGCTCACAACCCGGACAGGGTCGGGATGAGCAGTTCTTC. Residues: CASSQPGQGRDEQFF.